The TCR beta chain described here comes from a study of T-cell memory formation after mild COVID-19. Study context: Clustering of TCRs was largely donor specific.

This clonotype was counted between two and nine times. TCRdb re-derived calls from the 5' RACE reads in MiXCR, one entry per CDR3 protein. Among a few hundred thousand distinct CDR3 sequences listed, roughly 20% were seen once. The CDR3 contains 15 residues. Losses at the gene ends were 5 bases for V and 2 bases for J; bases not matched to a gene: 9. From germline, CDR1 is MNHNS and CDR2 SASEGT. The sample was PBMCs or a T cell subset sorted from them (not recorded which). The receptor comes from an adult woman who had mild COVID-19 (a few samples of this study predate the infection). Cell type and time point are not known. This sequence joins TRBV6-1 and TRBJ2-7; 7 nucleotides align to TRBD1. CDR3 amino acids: CASSLTKGATYEQYF. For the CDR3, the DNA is TGTGCCAGCAGTCTAACTAAGGGGGCCACCTACGAGCAGTACTTC.